The present TCR beta chain was sequenced within a study of cytomegalovirus exposure and HLA in healthy donors. The wider study: Researchers previously reported finding 90 million to 130 million unique TCR beta sequences from about 200 million T cells.

A multiplex PCR was run with 60 Vbeta primers and 13 Jbeta primers. This table comes from immunoSEQ multiplex PCR, and its TCRdb copy is limited to in-frame clones, with some not included. This sample has 150,000 or so clones, with more than 60% found just once. Donors consisted of healthy bone marrow donors. The germline V gene encodes CDR1 GTSNPN and CDR2 SVGIG (reference sequence). This CDR3 is built from 14 residues. The ends were cut back, 2 bases at V and 3 bases at J, with 14 bases in the middle. This chain connects TRBV30 to TRBJ2-7, with D maybe TRBD2 (6 bases). The origin of this receptor is a man younger than 35 in good health and CMV-seropositive. Sequencing was performed on PBMCs. The CDR3 loop is CAWSTRGENYEQYF. For the CDR3, the DNA is TGTGCCTGGAGTACTCGCGGGGAAAACTACGAGCAGTACTTC.